The clone carrying this TCR beta chain was detected only once. The sample comes from a study of blood T cell repertoires in COVID-19. In the study overall: Sources were T cells, B-cell-depleted T cells, or PBMCs; the material itself was cDNA or gDNA.

Trimming cost V 2 bases and J 9 bases; bases outside gene matches: 11. Per germline, CDR1 SGHRS and CDR2 YFSETQ. The CDR3 contains 16 residues. As handled by the study authors: Reference gene primers were amplified, and this amplification served to estimate nucleated cell counts. Libraries were prepared by immunoSEQ multiplex PCR; TCRdb keeps only in-frame clonotypes and omits some of them. V and J calls plus clone size are reproduced from that table; the DNA served to infer D and trimming. This sample has around 200,000 clones, with 80% to 90% found just once. The sequence was collected from a human donor with active or convalescent COVID-19. The donor label of this sample is uncertain. The chain uses TRBV5-1 and TRBJ2-3, with 11 bases lining up with TRBD2. Source material: peripheral blood. The CDR3 DNA reads as TGCGCCAGCAGCTTACCATCTACTAGCGGGGGTGAGACGCAGTATTTT. Translating gives CASSLPSTSGGETQYF.